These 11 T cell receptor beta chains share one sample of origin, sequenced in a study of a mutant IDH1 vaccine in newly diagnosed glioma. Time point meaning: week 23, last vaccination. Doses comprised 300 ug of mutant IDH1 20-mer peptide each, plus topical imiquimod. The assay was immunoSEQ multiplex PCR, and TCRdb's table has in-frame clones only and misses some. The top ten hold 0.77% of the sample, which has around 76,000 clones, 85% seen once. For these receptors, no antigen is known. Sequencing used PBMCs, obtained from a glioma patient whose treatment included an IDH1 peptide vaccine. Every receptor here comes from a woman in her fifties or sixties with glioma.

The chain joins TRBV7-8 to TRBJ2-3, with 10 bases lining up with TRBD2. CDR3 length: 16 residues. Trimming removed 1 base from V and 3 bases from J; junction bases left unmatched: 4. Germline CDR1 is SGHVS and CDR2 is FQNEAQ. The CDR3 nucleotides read TGTGCCAGCAGCTTAGTAGGACTAGCGGTGACAGATACGCAGTATTTT. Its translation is CASSLVGLAVTDTQYF.

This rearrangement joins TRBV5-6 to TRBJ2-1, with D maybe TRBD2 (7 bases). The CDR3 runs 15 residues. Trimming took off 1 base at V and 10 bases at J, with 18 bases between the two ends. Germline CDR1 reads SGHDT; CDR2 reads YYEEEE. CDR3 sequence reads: CASSLLRGPVEEQFF. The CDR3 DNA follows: TGTGCCAGCAGCTTGCTGCGGGGGCCGGTGGAGGAGCAGTTCTTC.

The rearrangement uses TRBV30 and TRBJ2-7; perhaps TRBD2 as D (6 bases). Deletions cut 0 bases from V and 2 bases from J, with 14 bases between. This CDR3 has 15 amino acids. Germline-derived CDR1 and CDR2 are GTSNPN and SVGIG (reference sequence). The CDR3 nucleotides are TGTGCCTGGAGTGTGGATAGCGGTGCGGCCTACGAGCAGTACTTC. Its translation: CAWSVDSGAAYEQYF. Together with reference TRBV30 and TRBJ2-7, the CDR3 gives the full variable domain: SQTIHQWPATLVQPVGSPLSLECTVEGTSNPNLYWYRQAAGRGLQLLFYSVGIGQISSEVPQNLSASRPQDRQFILSSKKLLLSDSGFYLCAWSVDSGAAYEQYFGPGTRLTVT.

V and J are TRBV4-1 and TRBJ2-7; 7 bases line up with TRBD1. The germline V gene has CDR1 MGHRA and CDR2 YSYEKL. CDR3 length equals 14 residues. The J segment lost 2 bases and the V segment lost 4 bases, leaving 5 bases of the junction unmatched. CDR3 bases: TGCGCCAGCAGCCCACGACAGGGACCCTACGAGCAGTACTTC. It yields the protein CASSPRQGPYEQYF.

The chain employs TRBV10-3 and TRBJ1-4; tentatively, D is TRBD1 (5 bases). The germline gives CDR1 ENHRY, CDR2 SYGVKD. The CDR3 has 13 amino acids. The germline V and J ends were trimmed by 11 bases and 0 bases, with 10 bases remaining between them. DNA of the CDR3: TGTGCCTCGGGGGTTGCAACTAATGAAAAACTGTTTTTT. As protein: CASGVATNEKLFF.

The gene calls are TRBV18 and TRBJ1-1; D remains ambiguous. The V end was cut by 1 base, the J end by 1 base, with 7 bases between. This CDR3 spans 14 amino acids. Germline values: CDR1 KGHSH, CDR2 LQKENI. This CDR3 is CASSPLVWNTEAFF. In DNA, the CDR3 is TGTGCCAGCTCACCACTGGTATGGAACACTGAAGCTTTCTTT.

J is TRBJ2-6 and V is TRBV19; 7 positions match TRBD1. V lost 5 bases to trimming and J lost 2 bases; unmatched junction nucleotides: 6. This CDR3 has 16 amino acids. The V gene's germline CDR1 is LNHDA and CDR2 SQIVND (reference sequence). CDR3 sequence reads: CASSALQGAGANVLTF. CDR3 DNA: TGTGCCAGTAGTGCCCTTCAGGGGGCTGGGGCCAACGTCCTGACTTTC.

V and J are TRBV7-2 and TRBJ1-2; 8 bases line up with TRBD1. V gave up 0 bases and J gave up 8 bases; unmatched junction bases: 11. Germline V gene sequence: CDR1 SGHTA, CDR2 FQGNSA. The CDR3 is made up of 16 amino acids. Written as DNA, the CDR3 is TGTGCCAGCAGCTTAGCCGTTCGCCAGGGGGCACACGGCTACACCTTC. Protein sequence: CASSLAVRQGAHGYTF.

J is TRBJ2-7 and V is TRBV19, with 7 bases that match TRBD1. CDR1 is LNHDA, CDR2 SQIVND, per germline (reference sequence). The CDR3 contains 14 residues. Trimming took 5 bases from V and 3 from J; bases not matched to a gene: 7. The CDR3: CASSPRDRFYEQYF. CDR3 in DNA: TGTGCCAGTAGTCCCCGGGACAGATTCTACGAGCAGTACTTC.

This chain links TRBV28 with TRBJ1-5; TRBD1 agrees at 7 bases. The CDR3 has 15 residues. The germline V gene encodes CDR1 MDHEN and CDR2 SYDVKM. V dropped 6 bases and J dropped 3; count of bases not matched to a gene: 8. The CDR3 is CASSHRQGHNQPQHF. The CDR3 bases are TGTGCCAGCAGCCATCGACAGGGCCACAATCAGCCCCAGCATTTT.

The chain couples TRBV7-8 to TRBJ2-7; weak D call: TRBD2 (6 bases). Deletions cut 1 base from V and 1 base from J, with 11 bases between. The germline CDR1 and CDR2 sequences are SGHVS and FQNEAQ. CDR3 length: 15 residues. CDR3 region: CASSLGRGWSYEQYF. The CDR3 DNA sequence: TGTGCCAGCAGCTTAGGGCGGGGCTGGTCCTACGAGCAGTACTTC.